This T cell receptor beta chain was profiled in a study of CD8 T cells in Susac syndrome. RNA was extracted with the RNeasy kit, and a quantity of roughly 0.5 to 1 ug was reverse transcribed using random hexamers. TCRdb reprocessed the immunoSEQ multiplex PCR reads via MiXCR and lists one record per CDR3 protein. The sample holds about 120,000 distinct CDR3 sequences, around 90% seen once. This CDR3 has 13 residues. Trimming at V came to 4 bases and at J to 4 bases, leaving 2 bases not matched to a gene. Per the germline V gene, CDR1 is LGHNA and CDR2 is YSLEER. What was sequenced was CD4+ T cells from PBMCs. The receptor comes from a human donor in good health. V is TRBV4-3 and J is TRBJ2-5; 8 nucleotides align to TRBD1. The CDR3 nucleotides read TGCGCCAGCAGCCCGACAGGGGTAGAGACCCAGTACTTC. It translates to CASSPTGVETQYF.